This T cell receptor beta chain was retrieved from a study of radiotherapy plus CTLA-4 blockade in lung cancer (dated by TCRdb to about 2018). In the study overall: Objective responses were observed in 18% of enrolled patients, and disease control was achieved in 25% to 40%. Overall results and qualifications from the work: After treatment with radiotherapy and ipilimumab, TCR clones that originated in tumors expanded in peripheral blood. The strongest predictors of response, as reported, were early dynamic changes in blood T cell clones along with a rise in serum interferon-beta after radiation.

The library was generated by the immunoSEQ multiplex PCR assay. TCRdb carries this immuneACCESS record with in-frame sequences only. Its versions omit some clonotypes, under half of them owing to an unresolved V gene in the studies checked, with the rest unexplained. The sample data list fewer than 45,000 clones, and approximately 85% of these were observed just once. Of the sample, approximately 6% is held by the ten largest clones. Focal radiation therapy combined with CTLA-4 blockade (ipilimumab) was tested in patients with chemo-refractory metastatic non-small-cell lung cancer. With regard to this clone: Its antigen is unknown. No clone much larger than this one lies a single base away; base qualities are absent.

V is pared back by 8 bases and J by 6 bases, with 11 bases lying between the germline termini. From the germline V gene, CDR1 is WSHSY and CDR2 is SAAADI. The CDR3 measures 11 amino acids from cysteine to phenylalanine. Of all the DNA, just the CDR3 is kept, 33 bases in frame from base 1. This TCR was sampled from a human donor with non-small cell lung cancer who had stable disease on radiotherapy plus ipilimumab. The input for sequencing was peripheral blood, taken from a patient treated with radiotherapy plus ipilimumab. This chain joins TRBV10-2 to TRBJ2-7; the best D guess is TRBD2, with 5 bases matching. The CDR3: CASRDNLEQYF. The sequence in DNA is TGCGCCAGCCGGGATAATCTCGAGCAGTACTTC.